Each of the 9 T cell receptor beta chains below was sequenced from the same sample in a study of cytomegalovirus exposure and HLA in healthy donors. TCRdb keeps only in-frame clones here, not all; method: immunoSEQ multiplex PCR. Of about 44,000 clones in the sample, roughly 93% are singletons; the top ten hold 2.1%. Sequenced sample: PBMCs. These receptors were obtained from a woman in her late teens or twenties in good health and CMV-seronegative.

The chain uses TRBV18 and TRBJ2-3; D ambiguous. Germline values: CDR1 KGHSH, CDR2 LQKENI. This CDR3 is built from 17 residues. Trimming cost V 2 bases and J 6 bases, with 21 bases left between them. The CDR3 bases are TGTGCCAGCTCACCATCCCGAGGTAGCCCGTCAGCGGATACGCAGTATTTT. Translating it yields CASSPSRGSPSADTQYF.

V usage is TRBV28 and J usage is TRBJ1-1; possible D gene TRBD1, 6 bases. The CDR3 consists of 19 residues. From germline, CDR1 is MDHEN and CDR2 SYDVKM. V dropped 5 bases and J dropped 0 bases, with 25 bases sitting between them. The CDR3 loop reads CASSRPTTGLGYMNTEAFF. In DNA, the CDR3 is TGTGCCAGCAGTCGACCGACCACAGGGTTGGGGTACATGAACACTGAAGCTTTCTTT.

A note on this clone: A read error may be the cause here, since a much bigger clone is one base away. The chain links TRBV6-1 to TRBJ2-3; TRBD2 is a possible D gene (6 bases). The germline gives CDR1 MNHNS, CDR2 SASEGT. This CDR3 contains 14 residues. The V end was cut by 2 bases, the J end by 4 bases, with 10 bases between. CDR3 protein: CASSELARADTQYF. The DNA of the CDR3 is TGTGCCAGCAGTGAACTAGCGAGAGCAGATACGCAGTATTTT.

The chain carries TRBV7-8 and TRBJ2-1, with 11 bases lining up with TRBD2. Germline V lookup: CDR1 SGHVS, CDR2 FQNEAQ. There are 15 residues in the CDR3. J gave up 10 bases and V 1 base, and 6 bases lay outside the gene matches. This CDR3 is CASSLELAGGSEQFF. The CDR3 bases are TGTGCCAGCAGCTTAGAGCTAGCGGGGGGTTCGGAGCAGTTCTTC.

This clone was recorded once. V is TRBV28 and J is TRBJ1-2, with 8 bases identical to TRBD1. The CDR3 totals 16 residues. Trimming removed 6 bases from V and 6 bases from J; junction bases left unmatched: 15. The germline gives CDR1 MDHEN, CDR2 SYDVKM. The CDR3 sequence: CASSQPRWTGTNGYTF. The DNA of the CDR3 is TGTGCCAGCAGCCAACCTCGGTGGACAGGGACGAATGGCTACACCTTC.

This clone was observed once. The gene calls are TRBV28 and TRBJ2-3, with a tentative D call TRBD1 (6 bases). CDR1 MDHEN and CDR2 SYDVKM come from the germline V gene. The CDR3 is 15 amino acids. Deletions cut 8 bases from V and 0 bases from J, with 15 bases between. The CDR3 bases are TGTGCCAGCGGAATCGGTGGACAGAGCACAGATACGCAGTATTTT. Translated: CASGIGGQSTDTQYF.

The chain recombines TRBV6-6 with TRBJ1-5; possibly TRBD1 for D (6 bases). Trimming removed 0 bases from V and 8 bases from J, with 17 bases in between. The CDR3 totals 16 residues. Germline loops: CDR1 MNHNY, CDR2 SVGAGI (reference sequence). The DNA of the CDR3 is TGTGCCAGCAGTTACTCGGTCACAGGGCTAGAGAAGCCCCAGCATTTT. As protein: CASSYSVTGLEKPQHF.

This chain's CDR3 is CASSSKFWGHNEQFF. CDR3 nucleotides: TGTGCCAGCAGTTCTAAGTTTTGGGGCCACAATGAGCAGTTCTTC. This chain connects TRBV28 to TRBJ2-1; D perhaps matches TRBD1 (5 bases). V lost 4 bases to trimming and J lost 5 bases, with 15 bases between them. The CDR3 has 15 amino acids. Germline CDR1 MDHEN, CDR2 SYDVKM.

This clone has a single count. V gene TRBV28 combines with J gene TRBJ2-7; 9 positions agree with TRBD2. The V segment lost 5 bases and the J segment 3 bases; nucleotides outside the gene matches: 5. Germline-derived CDR1 and CDR2 are MDHEN and SYDVKM. The CDR3 contains 14 residues. CDR3 protein: CASSPRTSVYEQYF. The CDR3 nucleotides read TGTGCCAGCAGTCCCCGGACTAGCGTCTACGAGCAGTACTTC.